These 9 T cell receptor beta chains were all obtained from the same sample, sequenced in a study of shared clonotypes between healthy human individuals. The naive CD8 fraction comprised CD45RO-negative cells positively selected for CCR7 and excluded terminally differentiated effector memory CD45RA+ cells. The repertoire was sequenced with immunoSEQ multiplex PCR; TCRdb's copy has only in-frame clones and lacks some. The sample lists about 2,200,000 clones, 93% occurring once. Sequencing was carried out using naive CD8+ T cells from PBMCs. The origin of the receptors is a man in his late teens or twenties in good health. Some clones in this sample may be carry-over from other donors' samples.

This chain links TRBV6-5 with TRBJ2-3, with 10 positions matching TRBD2. This CDR3 is 15 amino acids long. From germline, CDR1 is MNHEY and CDR2 SVGAGI. The V segment lost 6 bases and the J segment 1 base; nucleotides outside the gene matches: 4. The CDR3 spells CASRKGLARTDTQYF. CDR3 nucleotide sequence: TGTGCCAGCAGGAAGGGACTAGCGCGCACAGATACGCAGTATTTT.

The chain recombines TRBV7-6 with TRBJ1-2, with a possible D match to TRBD1 (5 bases). V lost 5 bases and J lost 5, with 18 bases in between. This CDR3 has 15 amino acids. Germline values: CDR1 SGHVS, CDR2 FNYEAQ. CDR3 protein: CASSPWGGTLYGYTF. The CDR3 coding sequence is TGTGCCAGCAGCCCTTGGGGAGGGACCCTTTATGGCTACACCTTC.

The chain couples TRBV6-1 to TRBJ2-5; 10 positions agree with TRBD2. V gave up 6 bases and J gave up 3 bases; unmatched junction bases: 7. CDR3 length equals 15 residues. From germline, CDR1 is MNHNS and CDR2 SASEGT. CDR3 sequence (DNA): TGTGCCAGCAGGCCTCTAGCGGGAGCTAAAGAGACCCAGTACTTC. It codes for CASRPLAGAKETQYF.

The CDR3 loop reads CASSLYDSSGNTIYF. CDR3 DNA sequence: TGTGCCAGCAGTTTATATGACAGCTCTGGAAACACCATATATTTT. The chain links TRBV28 to TRBJ1-3; D is perhaps TRBD1 (5 bases). This CDR3 spans 15 amino acids. V was pared by 1 base and J by 0 bases, with 7 bases between. In germline, CDR1 is MDHEN, CDR2 SYDVKM.

This clone has a handful of counts. The chain has TRBV19 and TRBJ1-5; D not resolved. From germline, CDR1 is LNHDA and CDR2 SQIVND (reference sequence). The CDR3 spans 10 residues. With 10 bases removed from V and 8 bases from J, the gap between germline ends came to 9 bases. This CDR3 is CATTGEPQHF. As DNA, the CDR3 is TGTGCCACTACCGGAGAGCCCCAGCATTTT. Together with reference TRBV19 and TRBJ1-5, the CDR3 gives the full variable domain: DGGITQSPKYLFRKEGQNVTLSCEQNLNHDAMYWYRQDPGQGLRLIYYSQIVNDFQKGDIAEGYSVSREKKESFPLTVTSAQKNPTAFYLCATTGEPQHFGDGTRLSIL.

In this sample, this clone turned up once. The V call is TRBV27, the J call TRBJ1-1; D possibly corresponds to TRBD1 (5 bases). Germline V gene lookup returns CDR1 MNHEY and CDR2 SMNVEV (reference sequence). Trimming took off 2 bases at V and 5 bases at J, with 21 bases between the two ends. CDR3 length equals 17 residues. The CDR3 coding sequence is TGTGCCAGCAGTTTAGCCCCAACCGGGGCCAAGGGAACTGAAGCTTTCTTT. Amino acid sequence: CASSLAPTGAKGTEAFF.

This chain's CDR3 is CASSGTNTEAFF. The CDR3 DNA reads TGCGCCAGCAGCGGTACGAACACTGAAGCTTTCTTT. V usage is TRBV5-1 and J usage is TRBJ1-1; no definite D call. CDR3 length: 12 residues. Trimming pared 4 bases from V and 1 base from J, leaving 5 bases between. CDR1 is SGHRS and CDR2 is YFSETQ in the germline V gene. Full variable domain (rest looked up from reference TRBV5-1 and TRBJ1-1): KAGVTQTPRYLIKTRGQQVTLSCSPISGHRSVSWYQQTPGQGLQFLFEYFSETQRNKGNFPGRFSGRQFSNSRSEMNVSTLELGDSALYLCASSGTNTEAFFGQGTRLTVV.

This rearrangement joins TRBV4-1 to TRBJ2-7, with TRBD2 matching over 9 bases. This CDR3 has 16 residues. V shed 1 base and J 4 bases; nucleotides not matched to a gene: 8. Germline lookup yields CDR1 MGHRA and CDR2 YSYEKL. CDR3 sequence: CASSQVSAGGGYEQYF. The CDR3 DNA follows: TGCGCCAGCAGCCAAGTCTCAGCGGGAGGCGGTTACGAGCAGTACTTC.

This clone was observed a few times. The chain is built from TRBV4-3 and TRBJ1-4; a weak D match, TRBD1 (6 bases). The CDR3 contains 14 residues. Germline V gene lookup returns CDR1 LGHNA and CDR2 YSLEER. V lost 5 bases and J lost 8, with 15 bases in between. CDR3 coding DNA: TGCGCCAGCAGCTCCGGGCTCAGGGGAGAAAAACTGTTTTTT. Encoded protein: CASSSGLRGEKLFF.